Below are 10 T cell receptor beta chains sequenced from a single sample in a study of Ad26.COV2.S vaccination and SARS-CoV-2 variants. The treatment was: roughly 20 received Ad26.COV2.S at low or high dose, single or two shots; about 5 received placebo; per-sample allocation not given. Specimens were obtained on day 63 following the first vaccine or placebo injection. Clones were sequenced by immunoSEQ multiplex PCR, and TCRdb holds only the in-frame ones, with some missing. The sample lists some 640,000 clones, more than 80% occurring once. The input for sequencing was peripheral blood, taken in a trial of Ad26.COV2.S vaccine versus placebo. These receptors originate from a person between 18 and 65 years old who received the Ad26.COV2.S COVID-19 vaccine or a placebo.

V usage is TRBV3-1 (or the pseudogene TRBV3-2) and J usage is TRBJ2-3, with TRBD2 matching over 10 bases. The CDR3 totals 16 residues. The trim removed 5 bases at V and 1 base at J, leaving 6 bases unmatched. Germline V lookup: CDR1 LGHDT, CDR2 YNNKEL (reference sequence). CDR3 in amino acids: CASSSGLAGGTDTQYF. The CDR3 nucleotides are TGTGCCAGCAGCTCAGGGCTAGCGGGAGGCACAGATACGCAGTATTTT.

The CDR3 protein is CASSMAAVVYNQPQHF. In nucleotides, the CDR3 is TGTGCCAGTAGTATGGCCGCGGTGGTATACAATCAGCCCCAGCATTTT. The chain joins TRBV19 to TRBJ1-5; D is unresolved. Trimming pared 3 bases from V and 3 bases from J, leaving 15 bases between. CDR3 length: 16 residues. Germline lookup yields CDR1 LNHDA and CDR2 SQIVND (reference sequence).

In this sample, this clone turned up a few times. The chain uses TRBV19 and TRBJ1-5, with D possibly being TRBD1 (5 bases). This CDR3 contains 13 residues. Trimming removed 6 bases from V and 3 bases from J, with 9 bases in between. In germline, CDR1 is LNHDA, CDR2 SQIVND (reference sequence). As DNA, the CDR3 is TGTGCCAGTAGACAGACAGTCAATCAGCCCCAGCATTTT. Translated, it gives CASRQTVNQPQHF.

The V call is TRBV7-9, the J call TRBJ1-2, with D possibly matching TRBD1 (5 bases). Trimming took off 3 bases at V and 6 bases at J, with 11 bases between the two ends. CDR3 length: 13 residues. Germline V lookup: CDR1 SEHNR, CDR2 FQNEAQ (reference sequence). The CDR3 sequence: CASSFVPTDGYTF. Written as DNA, the CDR3 is TGTGCCAGCAGCTTTGTACCGACAGATGGCTACACCTTC.

This clone was counted a single time. This sample also contains other DNA sequences that code for the same CDR3. The V and J genes are TRBV5-6 and TRBJ1-5; 9 bases match TRBD1. The CDR3 contains 14 residues. Germline V CDR1 and CDR2: SGHDT, YYEEEE. V lost 4 bases, J lost 7 bases, and 6 bases stayed unmatched. CDR3 sequence (DNA): TGTGCCAGCAGCCCGGACAGGGGAGGACAGCCCCAGCATTTT. Amino acid sequence: CASSPDRGGQPQHF.

This clone was counted a single time. The rearrangement joins TRBV6-5 to TRBJ2-5; no clear D. Per germline, CDR1 MNHEY and CDR2 SVGAGI. V dropped 2 bases and J dropped 5 bases, with 18 bases sitting between them. The CDR3 length is 16 residues. The CDR3 loop is CASSYTTNVAWETQYF. The CDR3, as DNA: TGTGCCAGCAGTTACACCACTAATGTGGCATGGGAGACCCAGTACTTC.

The chain combines TRBV6-5 with TRBJ1-2; 7 bases map to TRBD1. The V segment lost 2 bases and the J segment 4 bases; nucleotides outside the gene matches: 10. In germline, CDR1 is MNHEY, CDR2 SVGAGI. CDR3 length: 16 residues. CDR3 in amino acids: CASSYHGQDYIYGYTF. For the CDR3, the DNA is TGTGCCAGCAGTTACCACGGACAGGATTACATCTATGGCTACACCTTC.

V usage is TRBV11-1 and J usage is TRBJ2-2; no definite D call. CDR1 is SGHAT, CDR2 FQDESV, per germline (reference sequence). The ends were cut back, 5 bases at V and 6 bases at J, with 7 bases in the middle. CDR3 length: 12 amino acids. The CDR3 loop is CASSRPAGELFF. The CDR3 nucleotides read TGTGCCAGCAGCCGCCCGGCCGGGGAGCTGTTTTTT.

The rearrangement uses TRBV7-2 and TRBJ1-5; 9 nucleotides match TRBD1. Germline V gives CDR1 SGHTA, CDR2 FQGNSA. The CDR3 runs to 15 residues. Trimming took 1 base from V and 10 from J; bases not matched to a gene: 8. Written as DNA, the CDR3 is TGTGCCAGCAGCTTAGGGGGCGGGACAGGGAGACCCCAGCATTTT. Protein sequence: CASSLGGGTGRPQHF.

The rearrangement joins TRBV6-1 to TRBJ1-1, with a weak D call TRBD1 (5 bases). Germline V gene data show CDR1 as MNHNS and CDR2 as SASEGT. This CDR3 is built from 17 residues. V dropped 1 base and J dropped 1 base, with 16 bases sitting between them. DNA for the CDR3: TGTGCCAGCAGTGAAGGTCAAGGGAGGGGCTCGAACACTGAAGCTTTCTTT. It is translated as CASSEGQGRGSNTEAFF.